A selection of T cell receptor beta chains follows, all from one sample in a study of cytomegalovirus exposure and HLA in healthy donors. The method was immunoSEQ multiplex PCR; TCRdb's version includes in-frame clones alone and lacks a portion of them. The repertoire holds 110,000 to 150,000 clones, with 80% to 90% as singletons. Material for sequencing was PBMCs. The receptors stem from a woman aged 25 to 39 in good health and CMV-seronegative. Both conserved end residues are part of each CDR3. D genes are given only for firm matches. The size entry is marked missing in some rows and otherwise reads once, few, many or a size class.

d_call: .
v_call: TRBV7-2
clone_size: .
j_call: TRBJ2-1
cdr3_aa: CASSLVGWNEQFF
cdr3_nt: TGTGCCAGCAGCTTAGTCGGTTGGAATGAGCAGTTCTTC

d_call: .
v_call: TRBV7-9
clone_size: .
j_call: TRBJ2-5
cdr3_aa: CASSFGGTQETQYF
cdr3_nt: TGTGCCAGCAGCTTCGGGGGTACACAAGAGACCCAGTACTTC

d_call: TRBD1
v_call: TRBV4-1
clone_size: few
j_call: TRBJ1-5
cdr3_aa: CASSQEWGQGPLSNQPQHF
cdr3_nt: TGCGCCAGCAGCCAAGAGTGGGGACAGGGGCCCTTGAGCAATCAGCCCCAGCATTTT

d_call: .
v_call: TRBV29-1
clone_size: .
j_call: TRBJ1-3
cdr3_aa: CSGSVSNSGNTIYF
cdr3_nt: TGCAGCGGGTCGGTGTCCAACTCTGGAAACACCATATATTTT

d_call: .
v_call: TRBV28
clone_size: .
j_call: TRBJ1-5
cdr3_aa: CASSWGQPSQPQHF
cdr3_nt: TGTGCCAGCAGTTGGGGGCAGCCGAGTCAGCCCCAGCATTTT

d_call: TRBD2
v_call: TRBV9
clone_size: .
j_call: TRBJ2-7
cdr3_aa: CASSVSGGTTYEQYF
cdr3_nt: TGTGCCAGCAGCGTATCCGGGGGGACCACCTACGAGCAGTACTTC

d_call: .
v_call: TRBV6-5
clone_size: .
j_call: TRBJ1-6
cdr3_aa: CASSLSGQGINSPLHF
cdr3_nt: TGTGCCAGCAGTTTGTCAGGGCAGGGGATTAATTCACCCCTCCACTTT

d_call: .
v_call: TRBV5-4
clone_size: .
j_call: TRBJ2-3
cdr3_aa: CASSSGTLGDTQYF
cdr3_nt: TGTGCCAGCAGCTCCGGGACATTGGGAGATACGCAGTATTTT

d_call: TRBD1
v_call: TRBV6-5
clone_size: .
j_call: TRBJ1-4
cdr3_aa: CASRPGDRDEKLFF
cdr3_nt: TGTGCCAGCAGACCGGGGGACAGGGATGAAAAACTGTTTTTT

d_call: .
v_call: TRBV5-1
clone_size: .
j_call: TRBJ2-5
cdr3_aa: CASSFGTPLGYQETQYF
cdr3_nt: TGCGCCAGCAGCTTCGGGACTCCCCTGGGGTACCAAGAGACCCAGTACTTC

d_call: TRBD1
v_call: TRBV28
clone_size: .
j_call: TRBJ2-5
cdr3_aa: CASSTGQRFVTQYF
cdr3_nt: TGTGCCAGCAGCACGGGACAGAGATTCGTGACCCAGTACTTC

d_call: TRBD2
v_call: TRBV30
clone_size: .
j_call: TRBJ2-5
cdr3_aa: CAWSSGGQETQYF
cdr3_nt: TGTGCCTGGAGTAGCGGGGGACAAGAGACCCAGTACTTC

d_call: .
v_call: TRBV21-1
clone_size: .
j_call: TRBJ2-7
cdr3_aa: CASSKTRGTSLISYEQYF
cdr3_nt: TGTGCCAGCAGCAAAACCCGGGGGACTAGCCTCATCTCCTACGAGCAGTACTTC

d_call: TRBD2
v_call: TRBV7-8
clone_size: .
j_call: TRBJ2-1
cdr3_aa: CASSLASGGREQFF
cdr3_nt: TGTGCCAGCAGCTTAGCTAGCGGGGGGCGGGAGCAGTTCTTC

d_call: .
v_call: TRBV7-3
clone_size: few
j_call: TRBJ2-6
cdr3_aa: CASSLIPRASSGANVLTF
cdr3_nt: TGTGCCAGCAGCTTAATTCCAAGAGCGAGCTCTGGGGCCAACGTCCTGACTTTC

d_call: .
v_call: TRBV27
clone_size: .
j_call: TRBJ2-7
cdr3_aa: CASTKTGGRSYNEQYF
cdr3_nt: TGTGCCAGCACGAAAACTGGGGGGAGGTCTTACAACGAGCAGTACTTC

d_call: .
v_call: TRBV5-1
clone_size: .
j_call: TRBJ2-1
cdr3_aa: CASSATGYNEQFF
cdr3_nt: TGCGCCAGCAGCGCCACAGGGTACAATGAGCAGTTCTTC

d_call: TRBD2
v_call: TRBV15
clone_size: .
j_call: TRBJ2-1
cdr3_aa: CATSRVAGGFNEQFF
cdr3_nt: TGTGCCACCAGCAGAGTGGCGGGGGGTTTCAATGAGCAGTTCTTC

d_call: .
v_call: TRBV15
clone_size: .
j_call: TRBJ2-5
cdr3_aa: CATSRGNRGGTQYF
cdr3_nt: TGTGCCACCAGCAGGGGCAACAGGGGAGGGACCCAGTACTTC

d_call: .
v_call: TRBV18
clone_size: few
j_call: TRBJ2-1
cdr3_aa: CASSTIIGGNEQFF
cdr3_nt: TGTGCCAGCTCAACCATTATAGGAGGGAATGAGCAGTTCTTC

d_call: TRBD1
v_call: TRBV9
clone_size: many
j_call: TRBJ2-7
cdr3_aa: CASSVQGVPYEQYF
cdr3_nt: TGTGCCAGCAGCGTACAGGGGGTTCCCTACGAGCAGTACTTC

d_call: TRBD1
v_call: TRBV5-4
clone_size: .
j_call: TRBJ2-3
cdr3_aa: CASSLRRQGRRDTQYF
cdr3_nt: TGTGCCAGCAGCTTGCGTCGACAGGGCCGAAGAGATACGCAGTATTTT

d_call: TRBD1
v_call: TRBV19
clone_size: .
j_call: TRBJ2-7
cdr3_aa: CASSIMTGGFYEQYF
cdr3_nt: TGTGCCAGTAGTATAATGACAGGGGGATTCTACGAGCAGTACTTC

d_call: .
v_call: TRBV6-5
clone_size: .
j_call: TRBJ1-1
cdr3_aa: CASSYHGGSAFF
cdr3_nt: TGTGCCAGCAGTTATCACGGCGGGTCGGCTTTCTTT

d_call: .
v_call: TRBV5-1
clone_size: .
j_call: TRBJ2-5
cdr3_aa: CASRYRKSGANQETQYF
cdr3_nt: TGCGCCAGCAGGTACAGAAAATCAGGGGCAAACCAAGAGACCCAGTACTTC

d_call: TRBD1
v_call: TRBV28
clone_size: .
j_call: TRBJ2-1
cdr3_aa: CASVGTGGRNEQFF
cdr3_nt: TGTGCCAGCGTGGGGACAGGGGGCCGCAATGAGCAGTTCTTC

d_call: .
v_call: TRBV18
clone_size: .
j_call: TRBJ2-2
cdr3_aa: CASSASPGTGELFF
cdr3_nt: TGTGCCAGCTCAGCATCCCCGGGCACCGGGGAGCTGTTTTTT

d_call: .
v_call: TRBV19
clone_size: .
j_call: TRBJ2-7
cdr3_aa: CASSGSYEQYF
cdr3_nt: TGTGCCAGTAGTGGTAGCTACGAGCAGTACTTC

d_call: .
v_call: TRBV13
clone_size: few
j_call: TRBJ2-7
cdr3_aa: CASSLGLRRDKQYF
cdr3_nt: TGTGCCAGCAGCTTAGGACTCCGACGGGATAAGCAGTACTTC

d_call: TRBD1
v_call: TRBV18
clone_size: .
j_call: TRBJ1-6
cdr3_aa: CASSPGGQGGSPLHF
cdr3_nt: TGTGCCAGCTCACCAGGTGGACAGGGGGGTTCACCCCTCCACTTT

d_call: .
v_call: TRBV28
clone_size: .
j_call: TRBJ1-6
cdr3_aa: CASSLNRAVEF
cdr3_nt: TGTGCCAGCAGTTTAAACAGGGCGGTAGAATTT

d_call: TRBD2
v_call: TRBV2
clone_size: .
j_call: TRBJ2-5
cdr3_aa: CASSGGLAVAETQYF
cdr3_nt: TGTGCCAGCAGTGGGGGACTAGCAGTGGCCGAGACCCAGTACTTC

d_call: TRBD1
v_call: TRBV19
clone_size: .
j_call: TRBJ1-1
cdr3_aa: CATSSGTGYYEAFF
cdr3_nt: TGTGCCACATCGTCCGGGACAGGGTACTATGAAGCTTTCTTT

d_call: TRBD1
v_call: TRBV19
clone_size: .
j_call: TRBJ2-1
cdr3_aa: CASNPGQESREQFF
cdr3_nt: TGTGCCAGTAATCCGGGACAGGAAAGTCGTGAGCAGTTCTTC

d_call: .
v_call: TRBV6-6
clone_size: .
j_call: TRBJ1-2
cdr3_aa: CASRREVAGYTF
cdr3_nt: TGTGCCAGCCGCAGGGAGGTCGCTGGCTACACCTTC

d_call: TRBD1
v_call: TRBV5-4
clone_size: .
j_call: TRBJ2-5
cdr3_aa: CASSPGTGEKTQYF
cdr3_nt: TGTGCCAGCAGCCCCGGGACAGGGGAGAAGACCCAGTACTTC

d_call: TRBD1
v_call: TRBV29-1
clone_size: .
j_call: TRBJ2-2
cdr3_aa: CSAMGQGAITGELFF
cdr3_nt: TGCAGCGCTATGGGGCAGGGGGCGATCACCGGGGAGCTGTTTTTT

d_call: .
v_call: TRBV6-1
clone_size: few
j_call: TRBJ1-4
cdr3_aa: CATDQGMREKLFF
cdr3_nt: TGTGCCACGGATCAGGGGATGCGTGAAAAACTGTTTTTT

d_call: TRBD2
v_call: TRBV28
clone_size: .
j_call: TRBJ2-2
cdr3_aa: CASSQTPGTSGVAGELFF
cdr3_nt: TGTGCCAGCAGTCAAACCCCCGGGACTAGCGGGGTAGCGGGGGAGCTGTTTTTT

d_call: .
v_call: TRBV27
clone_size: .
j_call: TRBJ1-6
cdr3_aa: CASSSPARGAGSPLHF
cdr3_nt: TGTGCCAGCAGTTCCCCCGCCCGGGGAGCGGGATCACCCCTCCACTTT

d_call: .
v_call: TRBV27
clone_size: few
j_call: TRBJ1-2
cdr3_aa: CASSENRRNYGYTF
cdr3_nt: TGTGCCAGCAGCGAAAACAGGCGTAACTATGGCTACACCTTC

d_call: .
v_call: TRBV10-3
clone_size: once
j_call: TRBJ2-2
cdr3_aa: CAITNTGELFF
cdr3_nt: TGTGCCATTACTAACACCGGGGAGCTGTTTTTT

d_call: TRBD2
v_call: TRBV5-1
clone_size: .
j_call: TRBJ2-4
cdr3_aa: CASSFGSGGKNIQYF
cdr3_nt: TGCGCCAGCAGCTTTGGTAGCGGGGGCAAAAACATTCAGTACTTC

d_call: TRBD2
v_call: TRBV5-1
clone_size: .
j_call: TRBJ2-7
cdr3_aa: CASSLGVKRGTDEQYF
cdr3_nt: TGCGCCAGCAGCTTGGGGGTAAAGCGGGGGACGGACGAGCAGTACTTC

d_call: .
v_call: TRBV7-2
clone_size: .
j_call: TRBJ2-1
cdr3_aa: CASSWTRINEQFF
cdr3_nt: TGTGCCAGCAGCTGGACTCGTATCAATGAGCAGTTCTTC

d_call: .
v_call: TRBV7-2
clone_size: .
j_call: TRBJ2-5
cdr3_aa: CASSLGGGARETQYF
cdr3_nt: TGTGCCAGCAGCTTAGGGGGCGGGGCACGTGAGACCCAGTACTTC

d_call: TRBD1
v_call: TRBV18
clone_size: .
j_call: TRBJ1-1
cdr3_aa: CASSPQQGENTEAFF
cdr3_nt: TGTGCCAGCTCACCCCAGCAGGGGGAAAACACTGAAGCTTTCTTT

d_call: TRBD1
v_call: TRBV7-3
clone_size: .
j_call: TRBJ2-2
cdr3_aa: CASSSMDRGDTGELFF
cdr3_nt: TGTGCCAGCAGCTCCATGGACAGGGGAGACACCGGGGAGCTGTTTTTT

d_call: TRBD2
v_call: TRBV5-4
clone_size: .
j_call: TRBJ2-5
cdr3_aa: CASSSQQRGKETQYF
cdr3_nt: TGTGCCAGCAGCTCCCAGCAGCGGGGTAAAGAGACCCAGTACTTC

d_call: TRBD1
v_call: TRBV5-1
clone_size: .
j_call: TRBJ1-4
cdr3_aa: CASSLGQGTRGRGEKLFF
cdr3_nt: TGCGCCAGCAGCTTGGGACAGGGTACAAGGGGCCGGGGGGAAAAACTGTTTTTT

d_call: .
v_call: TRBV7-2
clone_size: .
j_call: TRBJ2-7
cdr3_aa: CASSKQGSEQYF
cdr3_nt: TGTGCCAGCAGCAAACAGGGAAGCGAGCAGTACTTC

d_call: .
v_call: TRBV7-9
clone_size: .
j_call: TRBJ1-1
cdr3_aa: CASSSREFRAFF
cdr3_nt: TGTGCCAGCAGCTCGAGGGAGTTCCGAGCTTTCTTT

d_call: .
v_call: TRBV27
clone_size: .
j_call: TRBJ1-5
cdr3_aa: CASSLKRGGGQPQHF
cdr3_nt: TGTGCCAGCAGTTTAAAAAGGGGGGGCGGTCAGCCCCAGCATTTT

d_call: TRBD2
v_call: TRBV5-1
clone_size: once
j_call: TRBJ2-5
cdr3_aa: CASSSLAGRETQYF
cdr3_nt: TGCGCCAGCAGCTCACTAGCGGGGCGGGAGACCCAGTACTTC

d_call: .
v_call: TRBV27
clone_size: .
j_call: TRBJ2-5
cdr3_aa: CASSPTGYQETQYF
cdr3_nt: TGTGCCAGCAGTCCTACAGGGTACCAAGAGACCCAGTACTTC

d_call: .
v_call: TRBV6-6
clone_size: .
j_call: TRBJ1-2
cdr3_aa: CASSLRPEENYGYTF
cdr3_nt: TGTGCCAGCAGTTTACGCCCCGAGGAGAACTATGGCTACACCTTC